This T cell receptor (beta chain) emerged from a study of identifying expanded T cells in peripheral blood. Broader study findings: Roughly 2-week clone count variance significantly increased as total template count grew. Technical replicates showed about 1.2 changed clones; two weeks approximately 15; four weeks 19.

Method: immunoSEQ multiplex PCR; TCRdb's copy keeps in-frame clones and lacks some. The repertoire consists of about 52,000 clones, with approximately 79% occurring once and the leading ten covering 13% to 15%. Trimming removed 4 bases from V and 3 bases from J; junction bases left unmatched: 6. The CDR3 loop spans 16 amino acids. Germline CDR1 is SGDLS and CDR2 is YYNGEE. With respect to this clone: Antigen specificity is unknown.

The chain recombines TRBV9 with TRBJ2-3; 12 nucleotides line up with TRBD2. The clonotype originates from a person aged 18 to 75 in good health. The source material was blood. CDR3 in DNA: TGTGCCAGCAGCACCCGACTAGCGGGAGTAACAGATACGCAGTATTTT. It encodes CASSTRLAGVTDTQYF. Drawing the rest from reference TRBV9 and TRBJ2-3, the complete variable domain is DSGVTQTPKHLITATGQRVTLRCSPRSGDLSVYWYQQSLDQGLQFLIQYYNGEERAKGNILERFSAQQFPDLHSELNLSSLELGDSALYFCASSTRLAGVTDTQYFGPGTRLTVL.